This TCR beta chain was identified in a study of naive and memory T cell subsets. Findings and caveats of the study: Diversity fell and Gini index rose from naive through CM, EM, EMRA. A few larger clonotypes appeared in naive repertoires, especially CD8, possibly memory cells re-expressing CD45RA.

Two oligonucleotides, mixed equimolar, formed the beta constant-region primer covering TRBC1 and TRBC2. Ligated cDNA was amplified by four rounds of PCR with nested alpha and beta constant-region primers and SP2. Via MiXCR, TCRdb re-called the UMI-ligation and nested PCR reads, giving one row per CDR3 protein. The profile covers over 100,000 distinct CDR3 sequences, with roughly 15% appearing a single time and 2.8% taken by the ten largest. This clonotype appeared a few times. Antigen unknown. Four subsets defined by CD45RA and CD27 were sorted after CD3, CD4, CD8 and live/dead staining. The junction had 3 bases not matched to a gene; V was cut back by 1 base and J by 3 bases. The CDR3 runs to 15 residues. Germline CDR1 reads SGHVS; CDR2 reads FQNEAQ.

The sample comprised naive CD8+ T cells from blood. This chain uses TRBV7-8 with TRBJ2-7, with TRBD2 matching over 10 bases. This TCR was recovered from a human donor in good health. DNA for the CDR3: TGTGCCAGCAGCTTAGAGGCTAGCGGGAGCTACGAGCAGTACTTC. Its protein product is CASSLEASGSYEQYF.